Below, 5 T cell receptor beta chains from the same sample are listed, as sequenced in a study of blood T cell repertoires in COVID-19. Sequenced by immunoSEQ multiplex PCR; TCRdb stores in-frame clones only, minus some. The top ten clones hold roughly 4.9% of a sample with about 130,000 clones, 86% of them seen once. The sample comprised peripheral blood. The receptors were sampled from a human donor in a cohort sampled during active COVID-19.

The chain carries TRBV30 and TRBJ1-3; possibly TRBD1 for D (5 bases). This CDR3 spans 17 amino acids. Trimming took 2 bases from V and 1 from J, leaving 18 bases between them. The germline V gene encodes CDR1 GTSNPN and CDR2 SVGIG (reference sequence). CDR3 coding DNA: TGTGCCTGGAGTACCTTCCAGGGCACGGTTTCTGGAAACACCATATATTTT. This encodes CAWSTFQGTVSGNTIYF.

The V and J genes are TRBV7-9 and TRBJ1-2; no firm D call. The CDR3 sequence is 12 residues long. The V gene's germline CDR1 is SEHNR and CDR2 FQNEAQ (reference sequence). V was shortened by 5 bases and J by 2 bases, with 6 bases between the two germline ends. CDR3 bases: TGTGCCAGCAGCCCAGGAAACTATGGCTACACCTTC. Its protein is CASSPGNYGYTF.

The chain uses TRBV5-1 and TRBJ2-1; the match to TRBD1 covers 8 bases. The CDR3 has 16 residues. Trimming at V came to 4 bases and at J to 4 bases, leaving 10 bases not matched to a gene. Germline values: CDR1 SGHRS, CDR2 YFSETQ. DNA for the CDR3: TGCGCCAGCAGCCGGGAGACAGGGGCGTTTTACAATGAGCAGTTCTTC. It translates to CASSRETGAFYNEQFF. The full variable domain, its missing parts supplied by reference TRBV5-1 and TRBJ2-1, is KAGVTQTPRYLIKTRGQQVTLSCSPISGHRSVSWYQQTPGQGLQFLFEYFSETQRNKGNFPGRFSGRQFSNSRSEMNVSTLELGDSALYLCASSRETGAFYNEQFFGPGTRLTVL.

This chain links TRBV30 with TRBJ2-1; the match to TRBD2 covers 7 bases. Germline V gene sequence: CDR1 GTSNPN, CDR2 SVGIG (reference sequence). The CDR3 totals 14 residues. The J segment lost 8 bases and the V segment lost 5 bases, leaving 12 bases of the junction unmatched. The CDR3 here is CAWVRRELSHEQFF. CDR3 DNA sequence: TGTGCCTGGGTGAGGCGGGAGCTCAGCCATGAGCAGTTCTTC.

This rearrangement joins TRBV3-1 (or the pseudogene TRBV3-2) to TRBJ1-1; D ambiguous. Per the germline V gene, CDR1 is LGHDT and CDR2 is YNNKEL (reference sequence). Trimming took off 0 bases at V and 7 bases at J, with 18 bases between the two ends. This CDR3 spans 16 amino acids. In DNA form, the CDR3 reads TGTGCCAGCAGCCAAGAAAACAGTGTTCCGTTTGGTGAAGCTTTCTTT. Protein product: CASSQENSVPFGEAFF.